A single T cell receptor (beta chain) is shown here with its context. Its antigen is not known. This specimen comes from a study of brain T cells in children with intractable seizures. The study's findings and limits: Pre- and post-surgery blood differed in depth, so pre-surgery absences may be undersampling. Viral specificity was inferred only from CDR3 similarity; HCMV serostatus was unknown.

The method was immunoSEQ multiplex PCR; TCRdb's version includes in-frame clones alone and lacks a portion of them. The sample shows under 400,000 clones, about 93% of them seen only once. The time point: blood from clinic visit 5 months post-surgery; TSC patient then seizure free. Only cases whose brain tissue showed the highest T cell transcript signatures were sequenced. Patients received at least one anti-epileptic drug before surgery. Trimming took 5 bases from V and 9 from J, leaving 23 bases between them. The CDR3 is 15 amino acids. Germline V gene sequence: CDR1 SGHVS, CDR2 FNYEAQ. The receptor was derived from a boy younger than two with tuberous sclerosis and intractable seizures. The chain is built from TRBV7-6 and TRBJ2-7; perhaps TRBD1 as D (7 bases). The sample consisted of peripheral blood, taken about 5 months after surgery. Here the CDR3 DNA reads TGTGCCAGCAGCGCAGGGGGGACAGTCTTCATCGGGCAGTACTTC. Its protein is CASSAGGTVFIGQYF.